The 18 T cell receptor beta chains reported below all come from one sample, sequenced in a study of post-analysis software for immune sequencing data. Findings of the study overall: A handful of TRBV segments were more frequent in patients than controls; TRBV5-6, TRBV5-1 and TRBV20-1 belonged to this group.

Every TCR beta cDNA library bore unique molecular identifiers. One entry per CDR3 protein, called by TCRdb with MiXCR from the PCR reads. The sample shows about 190,000 distinct CDR3 sequences, over 25% of them seen only once. These receptors have no identified antigens. What was sequenced was blood. The receptors stem from a girl under 18 with multiple sclerosis.

In its sample, this clonotype was seen once. A much larger clone sits a single nucleotide away, making a read error possible. Here the CDR3 reads CASSQVGGIGYEQYF. For the CDR3, the DNA is TGTGCCAGCAGCCAAGTCGGTGGTATCGGGTACGAGCAGTACTTC. V and J are TRBV3-1 and TRBJ2-4; D unclear. The J call is in doubt because the DNA end fits TRBJ2-7 better. Germline-derived CDR1 and CDR2 are LGHDT and YNNKEL (reference sequence). The CDR3 has 15 residues.

This rearrangement joins TRBV7-2 to TRBJ2-7; D gene uncertain. The germline gives CDR1 SGHTA, CDR2 FQGNSA. V was cut by 5 bases and J by 6 bases, with 11 bases left in between. This CDR3 contains 12 residues. CDR3 DNA: TGTGCCAGCAGCGGTAGCTGGAGCGAGCAGTACTTC. This sequence encodes CASSGSWSEQYF.

This clonotype has a handful of counts. The gene calls are TRBV20-1 and TRBJ2-5; D call uncertain. The CDR3 contains 12 residues. Germline loops: CDR1 DFQATT, CDR2 SNEGSKA (reference sequence). Between the trimmed V and J ends, which lost 2 bases and 5 bases, there was a span of 9 bases. As DNA, the CDR3 is TGCAGTGCTAGATACCTGGGGGAGACCCAGTACTTC. This codes for CSARYLGETQYF.

The chain is built from TRBV12-3 or TRBV12-4 and TRBJ1-6; tentative D call: TRBD1 (6 bases). The CDR3 has 14 residues. The V gene lost 5 bases and the J gene lost 7 bases, with 12 bases spanning the gap. This chain's CDR3 is CASSAYQGNSPLHF. CDR3 DNA sequence: TGTGCCAGCAGTGCATATCAGGGGAATTCACCCCTCCACTTT.

This clonotype showed up just a few times. The genes are TRBV7-8 and TRBJ2-3; TRBD2 matches at 12 bases. The germline gives CDR1 SGHVS, CDR2 FQNEAQ. V lost 5 bases, J lost 2 bases, and 5 bases stayed unmatched. The CDR3 length is 16 residues. CDR3 loop: CASSALAGGDTDTQYF. The DNA for the CDR3 is TGTGCCAGCAGCGCCCTAGCGGGAGGGGACACAGATACGCAGTATTTT.

In its sample, this clonotype was seen a few times. The CDR3 bases are TGCAGTGCTAGTCGGACTAGCGGGGGGGCTCATGAGCAGTACTTC. It encodes CSASRTSGGAHEQYF. The gene calls are TRBV20-1 and TRBJ2-5; 15 bases are a match to TRBD2. V was clipped by 3 bases and J by 11 bases; unmatched bases: 10. Germline CDR1 DFQATT, CDR2 SNEGSKA (reference sequence). The CDR3 runs to 15 residues.

This clonotype was seen a few times. This rearrangement joins TRBV20-1 to TRBJ2-7, with a tentative D call TRBD2 (6 bases). V was shortened by 3 bases and J by 2 bases, with 17 bases between the two germline ends. CDR1 and CDR2 (germline): DFQATT, SNEGSKA (reference sequence). This CDR3 spans 15 amino acids. The CDR3 loop reads CSASTVGGPTYEQYF. As DNA, the CDR3 is TGCAGTGCTAGTACAGTTGGAGGGCCCACCTACGAGCAGTACTTC.

This clonotype was found many times. The chain is built from TRBV7-2 and TRBJ2-6; TRBD1 matches at 9 bases. CDR1 and CDR2 from the germline V gene are SGHTA and FQGNSA. The CDR3 covers 16 residues. J lost 1 base, V lost 5 bases, and 3 bases had no gene match. CDR3 loop: CASSPGQGSGANVLTF. For the CDR3, the DNA is TGTGCCAGCAGCCCGGGACAGGGTTCTGGGGCCAACGTCCTGACTTTC. Full variable domain (outside the CDR3, taken from reference TRBV7-2 and TRBJ2-6): GAGVSQSPSNKVTEKGKDVELRCDPISGHTALYWYRQSLGQGLEFLIYFQGNSAPDKSGLPSDRFSAERTGGSVSTLTIQRTQQEDSAVYLCASSPGQGSGANVLTFGAGSRLTVL.

This clonotype was seen more than once but under ten times. The chain combines TRBV20-1 with TRBJ2-1; D is unresolved. V was clipped by 0 bases and J by 7 bases, with 4 bases between them. The CDR3 sequence is 11 residues long. Germline V lookup: CDR1 DFQATT, CDR2 SNEGSKA (reference sequence). CDR3 region: CSARDKNEQFF. DNA for the CDR3: TGCAGTGCTAGAGATAAGAATGAGCAGTTCTTC.

This clonotype was counted many times. The chain couples TRBV5-5 to TRBJ2-3; D is possibly TRBD2 (5 bases). Per the germline V gene, CDR1 is SGHKS and CDR2 is YYEKEE (reference sequence). Trimming took off 0 bases at V and 1 base at J, with 9 bases between the two ends. The CDR3 extends over 15 amino acids. The CDR3 spells CASSLGLLGTDTQYF. The CDR3, as DNA: TGTGCCAGCAGCTTGGGGCTACTAGGCACAGATACGCAGTATTTT.

The chain links TRBV4-1 to TRBJ2-2, with D perhaps TRBD2 (5 bases). V was clipped by 11 bases and J by 0 bases, with 25 bases between them. CDR1 and CDR2 from the germline V gene are MGHRA and YSYEKL. This CDR3 is built from 18 residues. This chain's CDR3 is CAFYLRGPVNSNTGELFF. CDR3 coding DNA: TGCGCCTTCTACCTTCGGGGTCCCGTAAACTCGAACACCGGGGAGCTGTTTTTT.

As for this clonotype: This could be a read error, since a much larger clone is one nucleotide away. CDR3 in amino acids: CAISGSGLQEGYTF. CDR3 DNA sequence: TGTGCCATCAGTGGGTCCGGGCTTCAAGAGGGCTACACCTTC. The chain links TRBV10-3 to TRBJ1-2; unclear D gene. CDR1 is ENHRY and CDR2 is SYGVKD in the germline V gene. Trimming pared 4 bases from V and 8 bases from J, leaving 17 bases between. The CDR3 runs 14 residues.

A single count supports this clonotype. A read error is possible here, since a much larger clone lies one base away. The chain recombines TRBV5-1 with TRBJ2-3; perhaps TRBD1 as D (6 bases). There are 14 residues in the CDR3. Per germline, CDR1 SGHRS and CDR2 YFSETQ. The CDR3 reads CASSTSTGTGTQYF. The CDR3 DNA is TGCGCCAGCAGCACCTCGACAGGCACAGGTACGCAGTATTTT.

In this sample, this clonotype turned up many times. The rearrangement links TRBV20-1 to TRBJ2-7, with D tentatively TRBD1 or TRBD2 (5 bases each). The CDR3 has 12 residues. The V and J ends lost 6 bases and 3 bases respectively, with 12 bases between them. CDR1 and CDR2 from the germline V gene are DFQATT and SNEGSKA (reference sequence). CDR3 DNA: TGCAGTGCAGGGCAGGGAGTCTACGAGCAGTACTTC. This codes for CSAGQGVYEQYF.

CDR3 amino acids: CASSLRPSTDTQYF. CDR3 nucleotides: TGTGCCAGCAGCTTAAGACCGAGCACAGATACGCAGTATTTT. The chain is built from TRBV7-3 and TRBJ2-3, with unresolved D. V was shortened by 1 base and J by 0 bases, with 5 bases between the two germline ends. Germline V CDR1 and CDR2: SGHTA, FQGTGA. The length of the CDR3 is 14 residues.

This clonotype was detected many times. The chain uses TRBV10-3 and TRBJ2-1; D possibly uses TRBD1 or TRBD2 (5 bases each). Germline CDR1 and CDR2: ENHRY and SYGVKD. V was pared by 6 bases and J by 10 bases, with 22 bases between. This CDR3 is 15 amino acids long. CDR3 sequence reads: CAISPGQPGPGEQFF. CDR3 sequence (DNA): TGTGCCATCAGCCCAGGGCAACCGGGGCCTGGGGAGCAGTTCTTC.

This clonotype was detected only a few times. The chain couples TRBV4-2 to TRBJ1-2; D may be TRBD1 (6 bases). The CDR3 spans 15 residues. V was trimmed by 1 base and J by 8 bases, leaving 17 bases between them. The germline CDR1 and CDR2 sequences are LGHNA and YNFKEQ. This CDR3 is CASSQVGWGADGYTF. The CDR3 DNA reads as TGTGCCAGCAGCCAAGTGGGATGGGGGGCGGACGGCTACACCTTC.

CDR3 DNA: TGTGCCAGCAGTCCCAATAAACCCCGGGATGAGCAGTTCTTC. This translates into CASSPNKPRDEQFF. This rearrangement joins TRBV3-1 to TRBJ2-1; no clear D. Trimming shortened V by 6 bases and J by 8 bases, and 17 bases separated the two germline ends. The CDR3 covers 14 residues. Germline V gene lookup returns CDR1 LGHDT and CDR2 YNNKEL (reference sequence).